A single sample gave rise to the 6 T cell receptor beta chains below, sequenced in a study of CD8 T cells in ankylosing spondylitis. Using its own MiXCR run on the 5' RACE reads, TCRdb lists one record per CDR3 protein. Among 200,000 to 250,000 distinct CDR3 sequences, 10% to 13% were seen once, and the ten largest hold approximately 20%. The sample taken for sequencing was blood, either unsorted or a sorted T cell fraction (not recorded which). These receptors were taken from a male donor with ankylosing spondylitis or in good health (not recorded which).

This clonotype was seen a handful of times. This chain links TRBV20-1 with TRBJ1-5; the D gene is possibly TRBD1 (5 bases). Germline CDR1 reads DFQATT; CDR2 reads SNEGSKA (reference sequence). The CDR3 extends over 13 amino acids. Trimming left V 8 bases short and J 11 bases short, with 22 bases between. This CDR3 reads CSTLERGPRTQHF. CDR3 coding DNA: TGCAGTACCCTAGAAAGGGGACCCCGGACCCAGCATTTT.

This clonotype was picked up many times. This chain links TRBV9 with TRBJ2-7; unclear D gene. Trimming left V 4 bases short and J 1 base short, with 6 bases between. The CDR3 is 12 residues long. The germline gives CDR1 SGDLS, CDR2 YYNGEE. The CDR3 loop is CASSSTSYEQYF. The CDR3 DNA reads as TGTGCCAGCAGCTCTACATCCTACGAGCAGTACTTC.

This clonotype has a handful of counts. The rearrangement uses TRBV7-2 and TRBJ2-4; 7 nucleotides match TRBD1. The CDR3 is made up of 16 amino acids. CDR1 is SGHTA and CDR2 is FQGNSA in the germline V gene. J lost 1 base, V lost 5 bases, and 8 bases had no gene match. The CDR3, as DNA: TGTGCCAGCAGCCAAAACTTGACAGGGGCCAAAAACATTCAGTACTTC. It yields the protein CASSQNLTGAKNIQYF.

This clonotype was detected many times. The rearrangement links TRBV7-2 to TRBJ2-7; TRBD1 agrees at 9 bases. This CDR3 has 15 residues. Germline V CDR1 and CDR2: SGHTA, FQGNSA. The trim removed 4 bases at V and 2 bases at J, leaving 6 bases unmatched. In nucleotides, the CDR3 is TGTGCCAGCAGCTACGACCGGGACAGGGCCTACGAGCAGTACTTC. It translates to CASSYDRDRAYEQYF.

At least ten counts were recorded for this clonotype. The V call is TRBV7-2, the J call TRBJ2-4; D may be TRBD2 (7 bases). V was shortened by 1 base and J by 6 bases, with 10 bases between the two germline ends. Germline CDR1 SGHTA, CDR2 FQGNSA. The CDR3 length is 14 residues. The DNA for the CDR3 is TGTGCCAGCAGCTTAGTGGGAGGGGGAAACATTCAGTACTTC. Translation: CASSLVGGGNIQYF.

There are many counts of this clonotype. The V call is TRBV7-3, the J call TRBJ2-3; no reliable D call. The CDR3 extends over 14 amino acids. CDR1 and CDR2 (germline): SGHTA, FQGTGA. Trimming removed 2 bases from V and 3 bases from J, with 9 bases in between. The CDR3 is CASSLLVGTDTQYF. CDR3 in DNA: TGTGCCAGCAGCTTACTAGTCGGTACAGATACGCAGTATTTT.